This TCR beta chain was obtained from a study of post-analysis software for immune sequencing data. Study-wide context: Recorded disease courses covered relapsing-remitting, secondary progressive and progressive-relapsing multiple sclerosis. Some patients had no subtype annotation.

This CDR3 comprises 15 residues. The V gene's germline CDR1 is MNHEY and CDR2 SVGAGI. With 6 bases clipped from V and 0 bases from J, the junction kept 6 bases outside the gene matches. Built from TCR beta cDNA, the libraries had unique molecular identifiers in them. Each batch of roughly 0.9 to 11 million T cells produced around 460,000 cDNA molecules. TCRdb analysed the PCR reads with MiXCR anew, one entry per CDR3 protein. This sample carries 750,000 to 900,000 distinct CDR3 sequences, 35% to 55% of them seen once, and the ten largest clones take roughly 4.4%. Findings of the study overall: Controls had significantly higher normalized Chao1 diversity than multiple sclerosis patients. In patients, roughly 5 TRBV segments were more frequent than in controls, with TRBV5-6, TRBV5-1 and TRBV20-1 among them. Clustering by F measure revealed strong co-clustering among samples prepared together in one batch.

With respect to this clonotype: The antigen is not known.

This chain links TRBV6-5 with TRBJ2-3; 7 nucleotides match TRBD1. This clonotype was obtained from a girl aged 5-17 years with multiple sclerosis. The sample consisted of blood. The CDR3 DNA reads TGTGCCAGCAGCCTAGGGACAGATAGCACAGATACGCAGTATTTT. Translation gives CASSLGTDSTDTQYF.